These T cell receptor beta chains were read from a single sample in a study of cytomegalovirus exposure and HLA in healthy donors. The repertoire was sequenced with immunoSEQ multiplex PCR; TCRdb's copy has only in-frame clones and lacks some. The table lists over 130,000 clones, around 79% of them singletons. Sequencing was carried out using PBMCs. Receptors originate from a human donor in good health. Both conserved end residues are part of each CDR3. D genes are given only for firm matches. Rows give clone size only sometimes, using once, few, many, or a class for an expanded clone.

j_gene,abundance,d_gene,v_gene,CDR3nt,CDR3aa
TRBJ1-2,once,TRBD1,TRBV25-1,TGTGCCAGCAGTGAGTCTGGACAGGGGCGCGGCTACACCTTC,CASSESGQGRGYTF
TRBJ2-4,-,-,TRBV9,TGTGCCAGCAGCGTAGTTTCGGACGCGAGGGACTTAGCCAAAAACATTCAGTACTTC,CASSVVSDARDLAKNIQYF
TRBJ2-1,-,-,TRBV6-6,TGTGCCGCGGGCGTAAGCTCCTACAATGAGCAGTTCTTC,CAAGVSSYNEQFF
TRBJ1-1,-,TRBD1,TRBV19,TGTGCCAGTACCCTTTATGGGCAGGGGGCGAACACTGAAGCTTTCTTT,CASTLYGQGANTEAFF
TRBJ1-4,-,TRBD1,TRBV5-1,TGCGCCAGCAGCCACGATGACAGGGATTTTGAAAAACTGTTTTTT,CASSHDDRDFEKLFF
TRBJ2-5,-,TRBD2,TRBV4-2,TGTGCCAGCAGCCAGGTGGTCCTGGCTAGCGGGGGACCCCTCCAAGAGACCCAGTACTTC,CASSQVVLASGGPLQETQYF
TRBJ1-5,-,TRBD1,TRBV6-1,TGTGCCAGCAGGGGGGACAGATATAGCAATCAGCCCCAGCATTTT,CASRGDRYSNQPQHF
TRBJ2-7,-,-,TRBV21-1,TGTGCCAGCAGCAAAAGAATCTCTCCCATATTACACCTAGTCTACGAGCAGTACTTC,CASSKRISPILHLVYEQYF
TRBJ2-5,-,-,TRBV25-1,TGTGCCAGCAGTGACGAAGAGACCCAGTACTTC,CASSDEETQYF
TRBJ1-1,-,TRBD1,TRBV19,TGTGCCAGTAAACCGGACAGGTTTTCCACTGAAGCTTTCTTT,CASKPDRFSTEAFF
TRBJ1-1,-,TRBD1,TRBV27,TGTGCCAGCAGTGTAAGACAGGGTTTAGGGACGAACACTGAAGCTTTCTTT,CASSVRQGLGTNTEAFF
TRBJ2-5,-,-,TRBV9,TGTGCCAGCAGCCCTCCTCGCGGGGTGGAGGGAGAAGGAGAGACCCAGTACTTC,CASSPPRGVEGEGETQYF
TRBJ1-6,-,TRBD1,TRBV7-2,TGTGCCAGCAGCTCGCGGGACAGTAATTCACCCCTCCACTTT,CASSSRDSNSPLHF
TRBJ2-5,few,TRBD1,TRBV6-5,TGTGCCAGCAGTTACTCTACAGGGGTTTTTGCGACCCAGTACTTC,CASSYSTGVFATQYF
TRBJ1-2,-,-,TRBV7-8,TGTGCCAGCAGCTTAGTATACAGTTCCGGCTACACCTTC,CASSLVYSSGYTF
TRBJ1-1,few,-,TRBV5-1,TGCGCCAGCAGCTTCCGCAAAGGAGGGGAAGCTTTCTTT,CASSFRKGGEAFF
TRBJ2-2,-,TRBD2,TRBV5-1,TGCGCCAGCAGCTTGGCGGGACTATTATCGAACACCGGGGAGCTGTTTTTT,CASSLAGLLSNTGELFF
TRBJ2-7,-,TRBD2,TRBV4-2,TGTGCCAGCTCCTCGTCAGCTAGCGGGACCTACGAGCAGTACTTC,CASSSSASGTYEQYF
TRBJ1-2,-,-,TRBV5-1,TGCGCCAGCAGCCTGACGGAGAACTATGGCTACACCTTC,CASSLTENYGYTF
TRBJ2-7,-,-,TRBV19,TGTGCCAGTAGTATAGTCGGCAGGTTAAACGAGCAGTACTTC,CASSIVGRLNEQYF
TRBJ2-7,few,TRBD2,TRBV18,TGTGCCAGCTCACTGGGACTAGTCGATTACGAGCAGTACTTC,CASSLGLVDYEQYF
TRBJ1-3,-,-,TRBV7-8,TGTGCCAGCAGCTTAATGCGGGTACCAACTGGAAACACCATATATTTT,CASSLMRVPTGNTIYF
TRBJ2-7,-,-,TRBV27,TGTGCCAGCAGTCCCATCCTAACAGTTAACTACGAGCAGTACTTC,CASSPILTVNYEQYF
TRBJ1-5,-,-,TRBV18,TGTGCCAGCTCACCAATGGGGCTTTATCAGCCCCAGCATTTT,CASSPMGLYQPQHF
TRBJ1-1,-,TRBD1,TRBV19,TGTGCCAGTAGTGCGACAGGGCCTGAAGCTTTCTTT,CASSATGPEAFF
TRBJ1-5,few,-,TRBV30,TGTGCCTGGAGTCCGGGTTCGAATCAGCCCCAGCATTTT,CAWSPGSNQPQHF
TRBJ1-1,-,-,TRBV2,TGTGCCAGCAGTGAAGGGACGGCGATGGGGGGCACTGAAGCTTTCTTT,CASSEGTAMGGTEAFF
TRBJ2-5,-,-,TRBV2,TGTGCCAGCAGGGCTCAAGAGACCCAGTACTTC,CASRAQETQYF
TRBJ2-5,-,-,TRBV7-8,TGTGCCAGCAGCTTAGAGGGGGGGCTCCGGGAGACCCAGTACTTC,CASSLEGGLRETQYF
TRBJ2-7,-,-,TRBV4-1,TGCGCCAGCAGCCAAGTATACAATTCCTACGAGCAGTACTTC,CASSQVYNSYEQYF
TRBJ2-2,-,TRBD2,TRBV5-6,TGTGCCAGCAGCCTGACTAGCGGGATATGGACCGGGGAGCTGTTTTTT,CASSLTSGIWTGELFF
TRBJ2-1,-,-,TRBV11-2,TGTGCCAGCAGCCCTCACCCCGTGACTGAACAGCAGTTCTTC,CASSPHPVTEQQFF
TRBJ2-1,-,TRBD1,TRBV7-9,TGTGCCAGCAGCCACAGGGGCGGGCTATACAATGAGCAGTTCTTC,CASSHRGGLYNEQFF
TRBJ2-3,-,-,TRBV6-6,TGTGCCAGCAAGATTGGGGGGGGGCGGTTAGATACGCAGTATTTT,CASKIGGGRLDTQYF
TRBJ2-7,few,-,TRBV29-1,TGCAGCGTGGAAATCTCGGACAGATACGAGCAGTACTTC,CSVEISDRYEQYF
TRBJ1-2,-,-,TRBV14,TGTGCCAGCAGACAGGGTGCAGATGGCTACACCTTC,CASRQGADGYTF
TRBJ2-1,-,-,TRBV6-6,TGTGCCAGCAGGCTCACCGGGACTCTCAATGAGCAGTTCTTC,CASRLTGTLNEQFF
TRBJ2-7,few,TRBD1,TRBV7-8,TGTGCCAGCAGCTTACGGGACAGGAACTACGAGCAGTACTTC,CASSLRDRNYEQYF
TRBJ2-2,-,-,TRBV5-4,TGTGCCAGCCACAACCTTGACACCGGGGAGCTGTTTTTT,CASHNLDTGELFF
TRBJ2-7,-,TRBD1,TRBV19,TGTGCCAGTACCGTGTCCGGGACAGGGTCTACCGAGCAGTACTTC,CASTVSGTGSTEQYF
TRBJ2-3,-,-,TRBV14,TGTGCCAGCAACGAGGGAACAGATACGCAGTATTTT,CASNEGTDTQYF
TRBJ1-1,once,-,TRBV7-8,TGTGCCAGCATCCCGGCGCGGCTGGGGCAGAACACTGAAGCTTTCTTT,CASIPARLGQNTEAFF
TRBJ2-7,-,-,TRBV5-4,TGTGCCAGCAGCTTGGAGGCTAGAAGCTACGAGCAGTACTTC,CASSLEARSYEQYF
TRBJ1-1,-,-,TRBV5-5,TGTGCCAGCAGTCGACAGCCTGCACCTTCCATGAACACTGAAGCTTTCTTT,CASSRQPAPSMNTEAFF
TRBJ1-2,-,TRBD1,TRBV27,TGTGCCAGCAGAGACAGGGGACGTGGCTACACCTTC,CASRDRGRGYTF